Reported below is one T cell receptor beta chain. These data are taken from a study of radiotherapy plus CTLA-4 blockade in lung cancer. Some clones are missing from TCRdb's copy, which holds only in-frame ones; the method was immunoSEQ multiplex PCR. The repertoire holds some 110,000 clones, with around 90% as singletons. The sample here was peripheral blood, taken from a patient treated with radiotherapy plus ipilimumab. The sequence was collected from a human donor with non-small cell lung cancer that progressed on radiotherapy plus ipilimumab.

The CDR3: CAWSSESNTEAFF. Here the CDR3 DNA reads TGTGCCTGGAGTTCAGAGTCGAACACTGAAGCTTTCTTT. The chain is built from TRBV30 and TRBJ1-1; D not resolved. The CDR3 spans 13 residues. Germline CDR1 is GTSNPN and CDR2 is SVGIG (reference sequence). Trimming stripped 2 bases from V and 1 base from J, with 8 bases between.